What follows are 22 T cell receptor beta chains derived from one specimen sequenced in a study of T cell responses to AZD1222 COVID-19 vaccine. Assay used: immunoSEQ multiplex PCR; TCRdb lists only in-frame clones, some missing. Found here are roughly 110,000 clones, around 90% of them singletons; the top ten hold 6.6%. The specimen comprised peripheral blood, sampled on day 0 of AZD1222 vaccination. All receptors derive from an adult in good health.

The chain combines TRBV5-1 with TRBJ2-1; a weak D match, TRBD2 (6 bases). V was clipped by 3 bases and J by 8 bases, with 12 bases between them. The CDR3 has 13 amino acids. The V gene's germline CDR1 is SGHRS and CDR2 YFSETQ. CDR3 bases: TGCGCCAGCAGCTATAGGGAGGTCCATGAGCAGTTCTTC. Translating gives CASSYREVHEQFF.

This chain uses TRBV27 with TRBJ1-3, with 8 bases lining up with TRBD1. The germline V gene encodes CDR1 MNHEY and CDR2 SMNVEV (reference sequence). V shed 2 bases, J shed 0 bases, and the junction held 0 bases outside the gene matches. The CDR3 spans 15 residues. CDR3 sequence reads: CASSLTGGSGNTIYF. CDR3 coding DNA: TGTGCCAGCAGTTTAACAGGGGGCTCTGGAAACACCATATATTTT.

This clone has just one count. The CDR3 here is CASSIVPLNYGYTF. DNA of the CDR3: TGTGCCAGTAGTATCGTCCCACTTAACTATGGCTACACCTTC. V usage is TRBV19 and J usage is TRBJ1-2; D unclear. This CDR3 has 14 residues. V lost 3 bases, J lost 1 base, and 9 bases lay in between. CDR1 and CDR2 from the germline V gene are LNHDA and SQIVND (reference sequence).

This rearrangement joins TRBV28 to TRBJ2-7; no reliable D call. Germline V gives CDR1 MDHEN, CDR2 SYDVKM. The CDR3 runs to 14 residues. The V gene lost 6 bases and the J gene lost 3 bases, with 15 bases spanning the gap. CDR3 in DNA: TGTGCCAGCAGAACGAGTAGGCTGAGCTACGAGCAGTACTTC. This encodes CASRTSRLSYEQYF.

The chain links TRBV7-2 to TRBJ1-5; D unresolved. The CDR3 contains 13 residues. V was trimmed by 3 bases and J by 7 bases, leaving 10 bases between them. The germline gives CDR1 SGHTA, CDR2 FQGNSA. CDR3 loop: CASSLGAQQPQHF. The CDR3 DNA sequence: TGTGCCAGCAGCTTGGGAGCACAGCAGCCCCAGCATTTT.

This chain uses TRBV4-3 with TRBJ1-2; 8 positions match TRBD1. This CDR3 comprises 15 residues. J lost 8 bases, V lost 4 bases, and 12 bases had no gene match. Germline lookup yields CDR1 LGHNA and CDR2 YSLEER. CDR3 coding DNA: TGCGCCAGCAGCCCCTTGGGGCCAGGGGGCGAGGGCTACACCTTC. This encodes CASSPLGPGGEGYTF.

Here the CDR3 reads CASNEGASNTEAFF. CDR3 nucleotide sequence: TGTGCCAGTAACGAGGGGGCCTCGAACACTGAAGCTTTCTTT. This chain joins TRBV19 and TRBJ1-1; 7 nucleotides line up with TRBD1. V was pared by 7 bases and J by 1 base, with 6 bases of the junction left unmatched. This CDR3 comprises 14 residues. CDR1 is LNHDA and CDR2 is SQIVND in the germline V gene (reference sequence). The variable domain in full, completed from reference TRBV19 and TRBJ1-1, reads DGGITQSPKYLFRKEGQNVTLSCEQNLNHDAMYWYRQDPGQGLRLIYYSQIVNDFQKGDIAEGYSVSREKKESFPLTVTSAQKNPTAFYLCASNEGASNTEAFFGQGTRLTVV.

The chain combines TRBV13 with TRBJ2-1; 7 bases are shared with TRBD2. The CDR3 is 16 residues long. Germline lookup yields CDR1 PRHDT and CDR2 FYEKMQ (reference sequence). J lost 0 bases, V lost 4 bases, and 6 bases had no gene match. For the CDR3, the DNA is TGTGCCAGCAGCTACACCCTAGCGGCCTCCTACAATGAGCAGTTCTTC. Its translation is CASSYTLAASYNEQFF. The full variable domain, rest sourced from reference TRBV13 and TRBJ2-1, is AAGVIQSPRHLIKEKRETATLKCYPIPRHDTVYWYQQGPGQDPQFLISFYEKMQSDKGSIPDRFSAQQFSDYHSELNMSSLELGDSALYFCASSYTLAASYNEQFFGPGTRLTVL.

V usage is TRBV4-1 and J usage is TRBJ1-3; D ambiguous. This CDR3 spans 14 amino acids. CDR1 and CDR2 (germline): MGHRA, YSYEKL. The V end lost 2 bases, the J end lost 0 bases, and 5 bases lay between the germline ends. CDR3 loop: CASSQPGSGNTIYF. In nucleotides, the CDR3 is TGCGCCAGCAGCCAACCAGGCTCTGGAAACACCATATATTTT.

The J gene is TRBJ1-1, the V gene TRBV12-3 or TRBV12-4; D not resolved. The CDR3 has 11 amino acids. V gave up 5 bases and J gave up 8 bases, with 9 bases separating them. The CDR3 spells CASSGSTEAFF. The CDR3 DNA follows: TGTGCCAGCAGTGGGTCGACAGAAGCTTTCTTT.

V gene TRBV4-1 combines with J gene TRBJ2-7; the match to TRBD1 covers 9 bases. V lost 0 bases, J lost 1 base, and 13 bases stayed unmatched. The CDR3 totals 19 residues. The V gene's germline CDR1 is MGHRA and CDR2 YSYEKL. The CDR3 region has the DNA TGCGCCAGCAGCCAAGAAGGAACAGGGGGCCGACACCGTTCCTACGAGCAGTACTTC. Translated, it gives CASSQEGTGGRHRSYEQYF.

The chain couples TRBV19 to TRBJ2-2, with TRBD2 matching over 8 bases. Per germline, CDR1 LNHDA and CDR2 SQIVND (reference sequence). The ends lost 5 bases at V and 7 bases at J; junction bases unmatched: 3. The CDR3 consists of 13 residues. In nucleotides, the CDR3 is TGTGCCAGTAGTCCGGGGGGGTACGGGGAGCTGTTTTTT. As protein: CASSPGGYGELFF.

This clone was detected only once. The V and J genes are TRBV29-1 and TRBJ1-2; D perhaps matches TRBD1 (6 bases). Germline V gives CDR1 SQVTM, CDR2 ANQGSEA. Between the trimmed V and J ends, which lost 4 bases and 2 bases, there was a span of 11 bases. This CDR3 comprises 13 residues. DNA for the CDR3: TGCAGCGTTGCCCCAGGGGTGAACTATGGCTACACCTTC. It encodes CSVAPGVNYGYTF.

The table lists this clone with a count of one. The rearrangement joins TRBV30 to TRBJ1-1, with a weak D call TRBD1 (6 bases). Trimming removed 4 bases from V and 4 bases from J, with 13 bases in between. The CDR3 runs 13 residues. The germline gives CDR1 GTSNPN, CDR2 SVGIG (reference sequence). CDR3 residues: CAWTAGALTEAFF. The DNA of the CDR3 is TGTGCCTGGACGGCGGGGGCTCTCACTGAAGCTTTCTTT.

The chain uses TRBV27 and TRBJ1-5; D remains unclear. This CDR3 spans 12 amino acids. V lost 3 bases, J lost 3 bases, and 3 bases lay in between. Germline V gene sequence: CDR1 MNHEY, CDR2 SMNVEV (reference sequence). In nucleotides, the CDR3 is TGTGCCAGCAGTTTCTTCAATCAGCCCCAGCATTTT. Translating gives CASSFFNQPQHF.

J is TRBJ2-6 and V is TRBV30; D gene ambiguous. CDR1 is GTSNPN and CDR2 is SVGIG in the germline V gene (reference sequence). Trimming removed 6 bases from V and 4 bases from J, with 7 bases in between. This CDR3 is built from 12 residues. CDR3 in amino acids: CACKPGANVLTF. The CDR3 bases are TGTGCCTGTAAGCCCGGGGCCAACGTCCTGACTTTC.

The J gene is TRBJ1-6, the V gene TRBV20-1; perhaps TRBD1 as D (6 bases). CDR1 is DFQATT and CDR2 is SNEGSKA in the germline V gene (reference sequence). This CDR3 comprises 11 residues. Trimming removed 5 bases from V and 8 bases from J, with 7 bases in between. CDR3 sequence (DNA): TGCAGTGCTTCAGGGGATTCACCCCTCCACTTT. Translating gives CSASGDSPLHF.

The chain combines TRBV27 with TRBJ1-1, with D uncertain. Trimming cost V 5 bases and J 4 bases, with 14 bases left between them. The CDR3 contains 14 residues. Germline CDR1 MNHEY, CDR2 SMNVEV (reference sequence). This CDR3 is CASSLRSESTEAFF. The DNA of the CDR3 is TGTGCCAGCAGTCTCAGGAGTGAGAGCACTGAAGCTTTCTTT.

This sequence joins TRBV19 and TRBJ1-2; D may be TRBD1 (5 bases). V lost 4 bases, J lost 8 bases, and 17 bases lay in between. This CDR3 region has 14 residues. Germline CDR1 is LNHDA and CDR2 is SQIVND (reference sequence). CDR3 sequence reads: CASSTPGGTKGYTF. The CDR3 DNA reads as TGTGCCAGTAGTACGCCGGGGGGAACGAAAGGCTACACCTTC.

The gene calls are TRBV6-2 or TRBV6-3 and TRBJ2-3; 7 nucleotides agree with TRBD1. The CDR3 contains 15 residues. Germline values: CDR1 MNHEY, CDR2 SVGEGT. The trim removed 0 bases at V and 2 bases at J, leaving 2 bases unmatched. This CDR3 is CASSYSDRATDTQYF. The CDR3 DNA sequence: TGTGCCAGCAGTTACTCAGACAGGGCCACAGATACGCAGTATTTT.

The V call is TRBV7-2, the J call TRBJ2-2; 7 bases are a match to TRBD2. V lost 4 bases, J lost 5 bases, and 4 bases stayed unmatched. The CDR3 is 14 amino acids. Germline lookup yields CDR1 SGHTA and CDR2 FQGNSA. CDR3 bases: TGTGCCAGCAGCTCAGCGGGGCAAACCGGGGAGCTGTTTTTT. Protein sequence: CASSSAGQTGELFF.

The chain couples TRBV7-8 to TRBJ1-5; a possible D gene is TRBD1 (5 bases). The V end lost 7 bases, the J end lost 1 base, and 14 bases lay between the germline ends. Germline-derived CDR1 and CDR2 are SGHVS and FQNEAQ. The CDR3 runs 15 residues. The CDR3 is CASTKTGVSNQPQHF. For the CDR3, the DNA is TGTGCCAGCACCAAAACGGGGGTGAGCAATCAGCCCCAGCATTTT.